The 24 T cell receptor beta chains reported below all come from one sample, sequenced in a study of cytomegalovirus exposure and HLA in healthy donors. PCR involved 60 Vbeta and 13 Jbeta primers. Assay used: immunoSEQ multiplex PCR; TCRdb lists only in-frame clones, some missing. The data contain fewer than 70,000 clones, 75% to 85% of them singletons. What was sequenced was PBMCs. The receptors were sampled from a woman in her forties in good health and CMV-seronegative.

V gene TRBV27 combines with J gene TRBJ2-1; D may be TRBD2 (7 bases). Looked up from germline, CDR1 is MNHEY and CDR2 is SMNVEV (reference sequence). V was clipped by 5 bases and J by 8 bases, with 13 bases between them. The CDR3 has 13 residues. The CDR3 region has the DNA TGTGCCAGCAGTCCCGGCGGGGGCTATGAGCAGTTCTTC. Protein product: CASSPGGGYEQFF.

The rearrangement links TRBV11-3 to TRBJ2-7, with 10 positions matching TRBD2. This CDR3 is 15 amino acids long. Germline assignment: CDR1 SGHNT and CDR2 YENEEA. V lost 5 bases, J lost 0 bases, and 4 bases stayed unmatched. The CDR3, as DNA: TGTGCCAGCAGCCAGGGACTAGCGAGCTCCTACGAGCAGTACTTC. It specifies CASSQGLASSYEQYF.

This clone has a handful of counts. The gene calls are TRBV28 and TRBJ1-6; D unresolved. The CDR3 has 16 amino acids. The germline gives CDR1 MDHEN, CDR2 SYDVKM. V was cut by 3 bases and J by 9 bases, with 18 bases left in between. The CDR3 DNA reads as TGTGCCAGCAGTTTGCAAGGCTTCCCAGCGAGTTCACCCCTCCACTTT. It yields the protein CASSLQGFPASSPLHF.

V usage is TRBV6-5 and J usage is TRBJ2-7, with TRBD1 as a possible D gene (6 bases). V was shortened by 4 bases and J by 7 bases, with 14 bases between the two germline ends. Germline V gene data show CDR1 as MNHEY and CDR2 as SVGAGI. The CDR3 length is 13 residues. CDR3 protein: CASSSRWGQEQYF. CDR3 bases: TGTGCCAGCAGTTCCCGGTGGGGGCAAGAGCAGTACTTC.

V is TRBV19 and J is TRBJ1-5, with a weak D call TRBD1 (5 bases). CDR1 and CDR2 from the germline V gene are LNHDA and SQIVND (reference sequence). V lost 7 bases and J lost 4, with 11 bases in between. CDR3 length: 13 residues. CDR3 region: CASTPGGNQPQHF. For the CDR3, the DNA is TGTGCCAGTACCCCCGGGGGAAATCAGCCCCAGCATTTT.

The CDR3 bases are TGCGCCAGCAGCCAAGTCAGGGGAACTGAAGCTTTCTTT. Encoded protein: CASSQVRGTEAFF. The J gene is TRBJ1-1, the V gene TRBV4-1, with a weak D call TRBD1 (6 bases). Germline CDR1 reads MGHRA; CDR2 reads YSYEKL. The length of the CDR3 is 13 residues. Between the trimmed V and J ends, which lost 1 base and 5 bases, there was a span of 8 bases.

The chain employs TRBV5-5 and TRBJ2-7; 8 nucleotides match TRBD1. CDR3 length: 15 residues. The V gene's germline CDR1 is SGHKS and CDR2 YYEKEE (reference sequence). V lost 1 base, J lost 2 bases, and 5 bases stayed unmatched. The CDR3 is CASSLYQGAPYEQYF. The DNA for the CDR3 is TGTGCCAGCAGCTTGTATCAGGGGGCCCCCTACGAGCAGTACTTC. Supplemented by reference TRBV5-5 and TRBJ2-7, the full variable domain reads DAGVTQSPTHLIKTRGQQVTLRCSPISGHKSVSWYQQVLGQGPQFIFQYYEKEERGRGNFPDRFSARQFPNYSSELNVNALLLGDSALYLCASSLYQGAPYEQYFGPGTRLTVT.

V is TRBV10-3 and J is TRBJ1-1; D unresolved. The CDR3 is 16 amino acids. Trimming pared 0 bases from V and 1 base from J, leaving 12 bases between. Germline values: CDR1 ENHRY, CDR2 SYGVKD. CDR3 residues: CAISESTGLGNTEAFF. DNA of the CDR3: TGTGCCATCAGTGAGTCGACGGGGTTGGGGAACACTGAAGCTTTCTTT.

CDR3 loop: CASSPGGHQETQYF. The DNA for the CDR3 is TGTGCCAGCAGCCCCGGGGGACACCAAGAGACCCAGTACTTC. The chain is built from TRBV11-2 and TRBJ2-5; D may be TRBD2 (6 bases). There are 14 residues in the CDR3. V dropped 5 bases and J dropped 0 bases, with 10 bases sitting between them. Germline CDR1 is SGHAT and CDR2 is FQNNGV.

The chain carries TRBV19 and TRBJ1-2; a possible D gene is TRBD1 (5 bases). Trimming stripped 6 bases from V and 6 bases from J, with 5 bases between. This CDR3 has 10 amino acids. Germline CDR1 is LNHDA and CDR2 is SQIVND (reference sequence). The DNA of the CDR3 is TGTGCCAGTAGAGGGGATGGCTACACCTTC. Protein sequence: CASRGDGYTF.

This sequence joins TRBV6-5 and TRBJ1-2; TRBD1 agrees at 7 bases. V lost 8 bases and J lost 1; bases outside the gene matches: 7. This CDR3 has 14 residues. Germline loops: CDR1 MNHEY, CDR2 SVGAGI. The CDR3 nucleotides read TGTGCCAGCGGGACAGCACCTCTTAACTATGGCTACACCTTC. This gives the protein CASGTAPLNYGYTF.

Here the CDR3 DNA reads TGTGCCAGCAGCTTACGGCTAGCAGCTGAGCAGTTCTTC. Translated: CASSLRLAAEQFF. V and J are TRBV7-2 and TRBJ2-1, with D possibly TRBD2 on 5 matching bases. The CDR3 totals 13 residues. CDR1 and CDR2 from the germline V gene are SGHTA and FQGNSA. The V gene lost 2 bases and the J gene lost 9 bases, with 11 bases spanning the gap.

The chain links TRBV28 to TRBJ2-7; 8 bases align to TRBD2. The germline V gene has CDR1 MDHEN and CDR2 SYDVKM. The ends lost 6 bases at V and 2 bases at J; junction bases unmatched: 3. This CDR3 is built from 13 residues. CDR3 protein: CASRAGAAYEQYF. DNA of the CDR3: TGTGCCAGCAGAGCGGGAGCCGCCTACGAGCAGTACTTC.

CDR3 protein: CASSLGQGYNYGYTF. The CDR3 region has the DNA TGCGCCAGCAGCTTGGGACAGGGGTATAACTATGGCTACACCTTC. V and J are TRBV5-1 and TRBJ1-2; TRBD1 matches 8 bases. The length of the CDR3 is 15 residues. V lost 0 bases and J lost 1; bases outside the gene matches: 2. The germline CDR1 and CDR2 sequences are SGHRS and YFSETQ.

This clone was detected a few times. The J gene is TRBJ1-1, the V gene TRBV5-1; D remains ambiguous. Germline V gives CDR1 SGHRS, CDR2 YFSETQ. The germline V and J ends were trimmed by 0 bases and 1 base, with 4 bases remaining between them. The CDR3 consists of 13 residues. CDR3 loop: CASSLGGNTEAFF. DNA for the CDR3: TGCGCCAGCAGCTTGGGAGGGAACACTGAAGCTTTCTTT. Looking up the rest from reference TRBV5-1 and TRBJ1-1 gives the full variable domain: KAGVTQTPRYLIKTRGQQVTLSCSPISGHRSVSWYQQTPGQGLQFLFEYFSETQRNKGNFPGRFSGRQFSNSRSEMNVSTLELGDSALYLCASSLGGNTEAFFGQGTRLTVV.

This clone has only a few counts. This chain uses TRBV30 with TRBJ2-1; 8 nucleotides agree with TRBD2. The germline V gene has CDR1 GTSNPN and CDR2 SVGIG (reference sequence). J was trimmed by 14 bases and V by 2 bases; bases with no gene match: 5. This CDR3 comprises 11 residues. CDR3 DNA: TGTGCCTGGAGTCCGGGGGGGGTTGAGTTCTTC. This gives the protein CAWSPGGVEFF. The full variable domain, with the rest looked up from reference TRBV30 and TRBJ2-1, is SQTIHQWPATLVQPVGSPLSLECTVEGTSNPNLYWYRQAAGRGLQLLFYSVGIGQISSEVPQNLSASRPQDRQFILSSKKLLLSDSGFYLCAWSPGGVEFFGPGTRLTVL.

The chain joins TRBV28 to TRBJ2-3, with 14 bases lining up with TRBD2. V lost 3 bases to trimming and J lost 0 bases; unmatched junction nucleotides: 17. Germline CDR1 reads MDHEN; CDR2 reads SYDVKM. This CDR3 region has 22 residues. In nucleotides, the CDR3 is TGTGCCAGCAGTTTCCGCTACCTAGATTGGACTAGCGGGAGGCCAAGCACAGATACGCAGTATTTT. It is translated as CASSFRYLDWTSGRPSTDTQYF.

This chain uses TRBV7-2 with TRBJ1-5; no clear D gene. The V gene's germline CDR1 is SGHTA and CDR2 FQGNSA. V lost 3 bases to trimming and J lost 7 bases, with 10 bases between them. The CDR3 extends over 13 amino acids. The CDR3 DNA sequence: TGTGCCAGCAGCTTTCGTATGTCCCAGCCCCAGCATTTT. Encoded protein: CASSFRMSQPQHF.

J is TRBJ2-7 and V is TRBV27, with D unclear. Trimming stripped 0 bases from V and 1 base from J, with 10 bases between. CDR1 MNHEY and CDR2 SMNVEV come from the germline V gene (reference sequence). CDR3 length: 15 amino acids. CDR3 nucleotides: TGTGCCAGCAGTTTATCGATTGGCTTTTCCTACGAGCAGTACTTC. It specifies CASSLSIGFSYEQYF.

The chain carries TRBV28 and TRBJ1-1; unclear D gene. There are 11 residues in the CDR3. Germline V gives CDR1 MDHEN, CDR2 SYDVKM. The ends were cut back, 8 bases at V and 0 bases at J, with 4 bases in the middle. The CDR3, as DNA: TGTGCCAGCGGCATGAACACTGAAGCTTTCTTT. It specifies CASGMNTEAFF.

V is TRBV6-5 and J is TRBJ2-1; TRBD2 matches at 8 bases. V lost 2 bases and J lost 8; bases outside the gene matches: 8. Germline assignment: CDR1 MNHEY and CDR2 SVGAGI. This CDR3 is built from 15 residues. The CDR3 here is CASSYGVSGDYEQFF. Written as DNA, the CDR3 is TGTGCCAGCAGTTACGGGGTTAGCGGGGATTATGAGCAGTTCTTC.

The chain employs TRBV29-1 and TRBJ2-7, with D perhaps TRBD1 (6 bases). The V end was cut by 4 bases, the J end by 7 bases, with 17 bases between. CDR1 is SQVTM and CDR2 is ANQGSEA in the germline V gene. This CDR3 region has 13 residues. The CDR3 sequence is CSVGEQGFREQYF. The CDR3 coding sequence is TGCAGCGTTGGGGAGCAGGGGTTTAGGGAGCAGTACTTC.

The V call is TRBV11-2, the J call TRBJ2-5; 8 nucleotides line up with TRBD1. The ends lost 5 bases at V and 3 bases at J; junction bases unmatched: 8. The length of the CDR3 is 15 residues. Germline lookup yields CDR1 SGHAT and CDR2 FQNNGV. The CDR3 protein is CASSPDRGREETQYF. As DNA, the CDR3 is TGTGCCAGCAGCCCCGACAGGGGCAGGGAAGAGACCCAGTACTTC.

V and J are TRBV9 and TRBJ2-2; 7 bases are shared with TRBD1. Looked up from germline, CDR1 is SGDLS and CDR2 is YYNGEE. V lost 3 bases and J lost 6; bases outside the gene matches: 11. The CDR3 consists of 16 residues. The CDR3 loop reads CASSAGTAQGAGELFF. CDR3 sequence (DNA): TGTGCCAGCAGCGCCGGGACAGCCCAGGGGGCCGGGGAGCTGTTTTTT.